The present TCR beta chain was sequenced within a study of shared clonotypes between healthy human individuals. The germline V gene encodes CDR1 LNHNV and CDR2 YYDKDF (reference sequence). This CDR3 is 16 amino acids long. Trimming took off 3 bases at V and 2 bases at J, with 16 bases between the two ends. Study processing details: Junction-only sequences without quality scores came from ImmunoSEQ, so filtering differed. Libraries were prepared by immunoSEQ multiplex PCR; TCRdb keeps only in-frame clonotypes and omits some of them. That table furnishes V, J and clone size, whereas the DNA furnished D and trimming. The sample shows roughly 640,000 clones, around 72% of them seen only once.

The J gene is TRBJ1-1, the V gene TRBV15; D might be TRBD1 (5 bases). The sample was memory CD4+ T cells sorted from blood. Described subset: CD45RA-negative fraction. The TCR sequence derives from a woman aged 30 to 39 in good health. The chain's CDR3 is CATSSPKTAFNTEAFF. The CDR3 DNA follows: TGTGCCACCAGCAGTCCAAAGACAGCCTTTAACACTGAAGCTTTCTTT. Looking up the rest from reference TRBV15 and TRBJ1-1 gives the full variable domain: DAMVIQNPRYQVTQFGKPVTLSCSQTLNHNVMYWYQQKSSQAPKLLFHYYDKDFNNEADTPDNFQSRRPNTSFCFLDIRSPGLGDTAMYLCATSSPKTAFNTEAFFGQGTRLTVV.